Following are 11 T cell receptor beta chains from one sample sequenced in a study of graft-versus-host responses after intestinal transplantation. Researchers placed roughly 200,000 CFSE-labeled responder cells in culture with roughly 200,000 irradiated, violet-dye-labeled stimulator cells. Generated by immunoSEQ multiplex PCR, the TCRdb table keeps only in-frame clones and is missing some. The sample contains about 9,700 clones, roughly a third of which appear only once. The input for sequencing was alloreactive CD8+ T cells from a mixed lymphocyte reaction culture, taken before intestinal transplant. Regarding subset: CFSE-low proliferating T cells sorted from roughly 6-day pre-transplant mixed lymphocyte reaction (GvH or HvG direction). Every receptor here comes from a human patient who received an intestinal transplant.

This clone occurred a few times. This likely stems from a read error, as it lies one base from a far larger clone. The same CDR3 can be traced to other DNA sequences in this sample. V gene TRBV4-1 combines with J gene TRBJ1-4; D not resolved. This CDR3 has 15 residues. CDR1 is MGHRA and CDR2 is YSYEKL in the germline V gene. Trimming left V 4 bases short and J 3 bases short, with 12 bases between. For the CDR3, the DNA is TGCGCCAGCAGCCTACGACAAACTTCTAATGAAAAACTGTTTTTT. Encoded protein: CASSLRQTSNEKLFF.

This clone was seen only a few times. V usage is TRBV4-2 and J usage is TRBJ2-7, with D unresolved. Germline V gene sequence: CDR1 LGHNA, CDR2 YNFKEQ. This CDR3 is 14 amino acids long. V lost 1 base, J lost 1 base, and 8 bases lay in between. The CDR3 DNA reads TGTGCCAGCAGCCAAGCCCCTAGTTCCTACGAGCAGTACTTC. Translation gives CASSQAPSSYEQYF.

J is TRBJ1-1 and V is TRBV27, with a weak D call TRBD1 (5 bases). The CDR3 extends over 15 amino acids. Trimming left V 0 bases short and J 5 bases short, with 13 bases between. Germline CDR1 reads MNHEY; CDR2 reads SMNVEV (reference sequence). The CDR3 loop reads CASSLSNGARTEAFF. The CDR3 DNA reads as TGTGCCAGCAGTTTATCGAATGGGGCTCGGACTGAAGCTTTCTTT.

The chain has TRBV10-1 and TRBJ1-2, with 8 bases matching TRBD1. Looked up from germline, CDR1 is WNHNN and CDR2 is SYGVQD (reference sequence). The CDR3 consists of 14 residues. J gave up 4 bases and V 5 bases, and 6 bases lay outside the gene matches. The CDR3 is CASSRGDRCYGYTF. In DNA, the CDR3 is TGCGCCAGCAGTCGGGGGGACAGGTGCTATGGCTACACCTTC.

The V gene is TRBV6-5, the J gene TRBJ2-7; tentatively, D is TRBD1 (6 bases). Trimming pared 5 bases from V and 2 bases from J, leaving 13 bases between. From germline, CDR1 is MNHEY and CDR2 SVGAGI. The length of the CDR3 is 14 residues. The CDR3 is CASSEGDGPYEQYF. CDR3 nucleotides: TGTGCCAGCAGTGAGGGGGACGGACCCTACGAGCAGTACTTC.

This chain joins TRBV28 and TRBJ2-1, with 10 bases that match TRBD2. Germline V gene data show CDR1 as MDHEN and CDR2 as SYDVKM. This CDR3 has 15 amino acids. V lost 6 bases and J lost 10; bases outside the gene matches: 12. CDR3 protein: CASRPTGTSVDEQFF. The CDR3 DNA is TGTGCCAGCAGACCTACCGGGACTAGCGTAGACGAGCAGTTCTTC.

The chain has TRBV12-1 and TRBJ1-5. TRBV12-1 is reported as a pseudogene. This CDR3 is 11 amino acids long. CDR3 sequence (DNA): TGTGCCAGCAGCCCCCTGCAGCCCCAGCATTTT. As protein: CASSPLQPQHF.

This chain uses TRBV19 with TRBJ2-7; a weak D match, TRBD2 (6 bases). Deletions cut 3 bases from V and 3 bases from J, with 15 bases between. The CDR3 loop spans 15 amino acids. Germline V lookup: CDR1 LNHDA, CDR2 SQIVND (reference sequence). CDR3 sequence: CASSIYLGGFYEQYF. The CDR3, as DNA: TGTGCCAGTAGTATTTACCTCGGGGGATTCTACGAGCAGTACTTC.

This clone showed up just once. The rearrangement uses TRBV21-1 and TRBJ2-1; the table's D call, TRBD2, was not checked against the DNA. TRBV21-1 is listed as a pseudogene. The CDR3 is 17 residues long. CDR3: CASSNTLAHHSDNEQFF. CDR3 bases: TGTGCCAGCAGTAATACGCTAGCTCACCATTCCGACAATGAGCAGTTCTTC.

This clone has just a few counts. The CDR3 coding sequence is TGCGCCAGCAGCCAAGTGGGGCCCTCTGGAAACACCATATATTTT. It encodes CASSQVGPSGNTIYF. The V call is TRBV4-1, the J call TRBJ1-3, with a tentative D call TRBD1 (5 bases). Trimming shortened V by 1 base and J by 0 bases, and 7 bases separated the two germline ends. Germline V gene sequence: CDR1 MGHRA, CDR2 YSYEKL. The CDR3 contains 15 residues.

V usage is TRBV6-1 and J usage is TRBJ1-5; TRBD1 aligns across 9 bases. J lost 4 bases, V lost 4 bases, and 8 bases had no gene match. This CDR3 is 16 amino acids long. Germline CDR1 reads MNHNS; CDR2 reads SASEGT. The CDR3 DNA reads as TGTGCCAGCAGTGCTCCGGGACAGGGCTATAATCAGCCCCAGCATTTT. Its translation: CASSAPGQGYNQPQHF.